The 11 T cell receptor beta chains in this list originate from one sample, sequenced in a study of identical twins. TCRdb reprocessed the 5' RACE reads via MiXCR and lists one record per CDR3 protein. The sample has approximately 530,000 distinct CDR3 sequences, about a fifth seen once; the top ten hold 0.48%. This sample was shared with a second study, whose subject was yellow fever vaccine responses in identical twins.

Sequenced material: CD4+ T cells sorted from blood. All receptors derive from a young woman in good health.

The sample holds a few counts of this clonotype. The chain links TRBV20-1 to TRBJ2-1; 10 nucleotides agree with TRBD2. CDR3 length: 14 residues. The V gene's germline CDR1 is DFQATT and CDR2 SNEGSKA (reference sequence). With V trimmed by 3 bases and J by 8 bases, 7 bases remained unmatched. CDR3 protein: CSASPLAGIDEQFF. As DNA, the CDR3 is TGCAGTGCTAGTCCACTAGCGGGAATCGATGAGCAGTTCTTC.

The chain joins TRBV12-3 or TRBV12-4 to TRBJ2-1; no clear D. Trimming removed 1 base at V and 9 bases at J, with 13 bases between. The CDR3 has 14 residues. CDR3 protein: CASSLVMAVSEQFF. CDR3 coding DNA: TGTGCCAGCAGTTTAGTCATGGCCGTTTCTGAGCAGTTCTTC.

This clonotype was picked up a small number of times. The rearrangement uses TRBV29-1 and TRBJ1-1, with TRBD1 identical over 7 bases. The V gene's germline CDR1 is SQVTM and CDR2 ANQGSEA. There are 13 residues in the CDR3. J was trimmed by 1 base and V by 6 bases; bases with no gene match: 5. CDR3 nucleotide sequence: TGCAGCGTGATGACAGGGCAGAACACTGAAGCTTTCTTT. Translation gives CSVMTGQNTEAFF. Drawing the rest from reference TRBV29-1 and TRBJ1-1, the complete variable domain is SAVISQKPSRDICQRGTSLTIQCQVDSQVTMMFWYRQQPGQSLTLIATANQGSEATYESGFVIDKFPISRPNLTFSTLTVSNMSPEDSSIYLCSVMTGQNTEAFFGQGTRLTVV.

This clonotype occurred many times. This chain joins TRBV27 and TRBJ2-3; no clear D. The CDR3 extends over 11 amino acids. CDR1 MNHEY and CDR2 SMNVEV come from the germline V gene (reference sequence). V was pared by 3 bases and J by 5 bases, with 3 bases between. CDR3: CASSFQDTQYF. CDR3 coding DNA: TGTGCCAGCAGTTTTCAAGATACGCAGTATTTT.

The V gene is TRBV7-6, the J gene TRBJ2-5; tentatively, D is TRBD1 (5 bases). CDR1 is SGHVS, CDR2 FNYEAQ, per germline. This CDR3 region has 14 residues. Trimming took 2 bases from V and 4 from J, leaving 11 bases between them. CDR3 nucleotide sequence: TGTGCCAGCAGCTTACGACAGTTGTTAGAGACCCAGTACTTC. Protein product: CASSLRQLLETQYF.

A few counts support this clonotype. This rearrangement joins TRBV3-1 to TRBJ2-1; TRBD2 matches 9 bases. The V and J ends lost 0 bases and 4 bases, in that order; junction bases with no gene match: 7. This CDR3 is 17 amino acids long. CDR1 and CDR2 from the germline V gene are LGHDT and YNNKEL (reference sequence). The CDR3 DNA reads as TGTGCCAGCAGCCAAGAGGGTCTAGCGGGAAAATACAATGAGCAGTTCTTC. It is translated as CASSQEGLAGKYNEQFF.

The chain has TRBV5-1 and TRBJ2-6; 7 bases match TRBD1. Losses at the gene ends were 1 base for V and 2 bases for J; bases not matched to a gene: 6. From germline, CDR1 is SGHRS and CDR2 YFSETQ. CDR3 size: 17 residues. In DNA form, the CDR3 reads TGCGCCAGCAGCTTGAGTCAGGGGGTCCCTGGGGCCAACGTCCTGACTTTC. This sequence encodes CASSLSQGVPGANVLTF. Using reference TRBV5-1 and TRBJ2-6 for the parts outside the CDR3, the full variable domain is KAGVTQTPRYLIKTRGQQVTLSCSPISGHRSVSWYQQTPGQGLQFLFEYFSETQRNKGNFPGRFSGRQFSNSRSEMNVSTLELGDSALYLCASSLSQGVPGANVLTFGAGSRLTVL.

This clonotype has more than one count but fewer than ten. V is TRBV27 and J is TRBJ2-3; 9 bases line up with TRBD2. Losses at the gene ends were 2 bases for V and 0 bases for J; bases not matched to a gene: 6. The CDR3 runs 17 residues. Per the germline V gene, CDR1 is MNHEY and CDR2 is SMNVEV (reference sequence). The CDR3 bases are TGTGCCAGCAGTTTACGGACTAGCGATATAAGCACAGATACGCAGTATTTT. This codes for CASSLRTSDISTDTQYF.

As concerns this clonotype: A junction boundary mismatches the germline segment, possibly from a read error. The V call is TRBV6-1, the J call TRBJ1-1; 7 bases agree with TRBD1. The CDR3 length is 14 residues. CDR1 is MNHNS, CDR2 SASEGT, per germline. The CDR3 region is CASIEGGYTTEAFF. CDR3 sequence (DNA): TGTGCCAGCATTGAAGGGGGCTATACCACTGAAGCTTTCTTT.

This clonotype was seen a few times. The V and J genes are TRBV24-1 and TRBJ2-1; 10 bases agree with TRBD2. The V gene's germline CDR1 is KGHDR and CDR2 SFDVKD. CDR3 size: 16 residues. With V trimmed by 4 bases and J by 2 bases, 4 bases remained unmatched. The CDR3 spells CATSDPGLATYNEQFF. The CDR3 region has the DNA TGTGCCACCAGTGACCCGGGACTAGCGACCTACAATGAGCAGTTCTTC.

V usage is TRBV7-8 and J usage is TRBJ2-1; D is unresolved. With 5 bases removed from V and 0 bases from J, the gap between germline ends came to 14 bases. The CDR3 consists of 16 residues. The V gene's germline CDR1 is SGHVS and CDR2 FQNEAQ. CDR3 protein: CASSQGAYHSYNEQFF. CDR3 bases: TGTGCCAGCAGCCAAGGAGCCTACCACTCCTACAATGAGCAGTTCTTC.